These 30 T cell receptor beta chains share one sample of origin, sequenced in a study of regulatory T cells in long-lasting Graves disease. According to the study, TCR beta libraries were built with iRepertoire HTBI primers and CDR3-region Arm-PCR. TCRdb passed the multiplex PCR reads through MiXCR, listing each CDR3 protein once. The table includes around 400,000 distinct CDR3 sequences, approximately 16% detected once. Time point meaning: newly diagnosed GD, antithyroid drugs for less than 3 months. The TCR library used RNA extracted from PBMCs. These data also formed part of another study, on T cells in Graves' hyperthyroidism and ophthalmopathy.

Sequencing was performed on peripheral blood mononuclear cells (PBMCs), taken at new diagnosis, from a patient treated with antithyroid drugs. Every receptor here comes from a woman aged 40 to 49 with Graves disease.

There are many counts of this clonotype. The chain recombines TRBV5-4 with TRBJ2-5; TRBD2 aligns across 7 bases. The CDR3 sequence is 16 residues long. With 6 bases clipped from V and 0 bases from J, the junction kept 11 bases outside the gene matches. Looked up from germline, CDR1 is SGHNT and CDR2 is YYREEE (reference sequence). CDR3 DNA: TGTGCCAGCACACCCGAGGCTAGCGGTCACCAAGAGACCCAGTACTTC. The encoded protein is CASTPEASGHQETQYF.

In this sample, this clonotype turned up a few times. The V gene is TRBV20-1, the J gene TRBJ2-7; D is possibly TRBD1 (5 bases). Looked up from germline, CDR1 is DFQATT and CDR2 is SNEGSKA (reference sequence). Trimming stripped 3 bases from V and 0 bases from J, with 12 bases between. This CDR3 has 14 amino acids. CDR3 sequence (DNA): TGCAGTGCTAGTAATCAGGGCGACTCCTACGAGCAGTACTTC. Protein sequence: CSASNQGDSYEQYF.

V is TRBV7-9 and J is TRBJ2-5; 13 bases are shared with TRBD2. CDR3 length: 16 residues. Trimming removed 5 bases from V and 4 bases from J; junction bases left unmatched: 7. Germline lookup yields CDR1 SEHNR and CDR2 FQNEAQ (reference sequence). CDR3 region: CASSPGLAGKGETQYF. The CDR3, as DNA: TGTGCCAGCAGCCCGGGACTAGCGGGAAAGGGAGAGACCCAGTACTTC.

About this clonotype: This clone may be a read error of a much larger clone one base away. V is TRBV20-1 and J is TRBJ1-1, with 10 nucleotides matching TRBD1. The CDR3 has 12 residues. Germline CDR1 is DFQATT and CDR2 is SNEGSKA (reference sequence). Unmatched junction bases numbered 3, after V lost 8 bases and J lost 3 bases. CDR3 in DNA: TGCAGTTCAGGACAGGGGGACACTGAAGCTTTCTTT. It specifies CSSGQGDTEAFF.

This clonotype was observed many times. The rearrangement joins TRBV19 to TRBJ1-1; no firm D call. CDR3 length equals 15 residues. The germline gives CDR1 LNHDA, CDR2 SQIVND (reference sequence). V lost 10 bases, J lost 6 bases, and 24 bases lay in between. The CDR3 region is CATGSGFTSRAEAFF. For the CDR3, the DNA is TGTGCCACCGGCTCGGGGTTCACGTCCCGGGCTGAAGCTTTCTTT.

The chain combines TRBV7-2 with TRBJ2-7, with 7 bases aligning to TRBD1. The CDR3 runs to 15 residues. CDR1 is SGHTA and CDR2 is FQGNSA in the germline V gene. Losses at the gene ends were 1 base for V and 2 bases for J; bases not matched to a gene: 5. The CDR3 sequence: CASSLGWTGAYEQYF. CDR3 DNA sequence: TGTGCCAGCAGCTTAGGCTGGACAGGCGCCTACGAGCAGTACTTC.

This clonotype has at least ten counts. J is TRBJ2-7 and V is TRBV7-9; 9 bases map to TRBD2. V dropped 5 bases and J dropped 3; count of bases not matched to a gene: 8. Germline CDR1 is SEHNR and CDR2 is FQNEAQ (reference sequence). CDR3 length: 15 amino acids. CDR3 in amino acids: CASSPGVAGDYEQYF. The CDR3, as DNA: TGTGCCAGCAGCCCCGGGGTAGCGGGAGACTACGAGCAGTACTTC.

In this sample, this clonotype turned up many times. The J gene is TRBJ2-3, the V gene TRBV2; the match to TRBD2 covers 13 bases. Germline-derived CDR1 and CDR2 are SNHLY and FYNNEI. The ends lost 10 bases at V and 4 bases at J; junction bases unmatched: 11. This CDR3 is built from 16 residues. The CDR3 here is CATFGGLAGRADTQYF. The CDR3, as DNA: TGTGCCACGTTTGGGGGACTAGCGGGACGGGCAGATACGCAGTATTTT.

With respect to this clonotype: One end of the junction varies from germline; a read error may be responsible. The rearrangement links TRBV19 to TRBJ1-3, with D possibly being TRBD1 (6 bases). The CDR3 extends over 15 amino acids. CDR1 is LNHDA, CDR2 SQIVND, per germline (reference sequence). As DNA, the CDR3 is TGTGCCAGTCGCAAGGGGGGGGCGGATGGAGACACCATATATTTT. Protein: CASRKGGADGDTIYF.

This clonotype was seen more than once but under ten times. V gene TRBV27 combines with J gene TRBJ2-7; 8 bases line up with TRBD1. This CDR3 contains 14 residues. The trim removed 4 bases at V and 5 bases at J, leaving 7 bases unmatched. Germline CDR1 is MNHEY and CDR2 is SMNVEV (reference sequence). CDR3 bases: TGTGCCAGCAGTTCTCGACAGGGGACAGACGAGCAGTACTTC. Amino acid sequence: CASSSRQGTDEQYF.

This sequence joins TRBV19 and TRBJ1-3; D remains ambiguous. The CDR3 is made up of 14 amino acids. CDR1 and CDR2 from the germline V gene are LNHDA and SQIVND (reference sequence). Trimming cost V 7 bases and J 3 bases, with 13 bases left between them. CDR3 DNA sequence: TGTGCCAGTAATAAACCAGGCAGTGGAAACACCATATATTTT. Its translation is CASNKPGSGNTIYF.

This clonotype has a count of ten or more. V gene TRBV12-3 or TRBV12-4 combines with J gene TRBJ2-1, with TRBD2 identical over 10 bases. The trim removed 6 bases at V and 8 bases at J, leaving 4 bases unmatched. The CDR3 extends over 13 amino acids. The CDR3 DNA sequence: TGTGCCAGCAGCAATCTAGCGGGAGATGAGCAGTTCTTC. Protein sequence: CASSNLAGDEQFF.

Of note for this clonotype: A clone one base away is much larger, so this may be a read error. The genes are TRBV12-3 or TRBV12-4 and TRBJ1-6; no clear D gene. This CDR3 has 16 residues. The CDR3: CAGSLSRLWGNSPLHF. As DNA, the CDR3 is TGTGCCGGCAGTTTATCGCGGTTGTGGGGAAATTCACCCCTCCACTTT.

This clonotype turned up a few times. The V call is TRBV7-9, the J call TRBJ2-1; D ambiguous. The CDR3 runs 13 residues. Germline lookup yields CDR1 SEHNR and CDR2 FQNEAQ (reference sequence). V shed 4 bases and J shed 5 bases, with 9 bases lying between them. This CDR3 reads CASSSDNDNEQFF. CDR3 nucleotides: TGTGCCAGCAGCTCAGACAACGACAATGAGCAGTTCTTC. The variable domain in full, completed from reference TRBV7-9 and TRBJ2-1, reads DTGVSQNPRHKITKRGQNVTFRCDPISEHNRLYWYRQTLGQGPEFLTYFQNEAQLEKSRLLSDRFSAERPKGSFSTLEIQRTEQGDSAMYLCASSSDNDNEQFFGPGTRLTVL.

In this sample, this clonotype turned up many times. The V gene is TRBV6-5, the J gene TRBJ2-3; the D is unclear. CDR3 length equals 11 residues. Germline CDR1 reads MNHEY; CDR2 reads SVGAGI. The V end was cut by 0 bases, the J end by 8 bases, with 3 bases between. DNA for the CDR3: TGTGCCAGCAGTTACTCTGGTACGCAGTATTTT. It encodes CASSYSGTQYF.

CDR3 loop: CASSQRGPDTQYF. The DNA of the CDR3 is TGTGCCAGCAGCCAACGAGGACCGGATACGCAGTATTTT. The J gene is TRBJ2-3, the V gene TRBV3-1; no firm D call. Germline assignment: CDR1 LGHDT and CDR2 YNNKEL (reference sequence). CDR3 size: 13 residues. Deletions cut 2 bases from V and 6 bases from J, with 9 bases between.

This clonotype appeared a few times. This chain connects TRBV12-5 to TRBJ2-5; no clear D gene. The germline V gene encodes CDR1 LGHNT and CDR2 FRNRAP. The CDR3 is made up of 11 amino acids. The V end lost 4 bases, the J end lost 4 bases, and 4 bases lay between the germline ends. Here the CDR3 DNA reads TGTGCTAGTGGTTCCCTAGAGACCCAGTACTTC. Translated: CASGSLETQYF.

This sequence joins TRBV5-1 and TRBJ2-1, with a tentative D call TRBD1 (5 bases). V was cut by 6 bases and J by 7 bases, with 14 bases left in between. This CDR3 has 13 residues. Germline-derived CDR1 and CDR2 are SGHRS and YFSETQ. CDR3 DNA: TGCGCCAGCATGCTTTATGGGGCGAATGAGCAGTTCTTC. It specifies CASMLYGANEQFF.

The gene calls are TRBV6-1 and TRBJ1-2; D might be TRBD1 (5 bases). Per the germline V gene, CDR1 is MNHNS and CDR2 is SASEGT. The CDR3 has 15 residues. Trimming stripped 10 bases from V and 2 bases from J, with 20 bases between. The CDR3 region is CAIGPYRTVNYGYTF. Here the CDR3 DNA reads TGTGCCATTGGACCCTACAGGACCGTCAACTATGGCTACACCTTC.

This clonotype has a single count. This may arise from a read error, as a much more abundant clone is one base away. The chain couples TRBV29-1 to TRBJ2-2; D gene unclear. CDR1 is SQVTM, CDR2 ANQGSEA, per germline. CDR3 length: 13 amino acids. Between the trimmed V and J ends, which lost 0 bases and 3 bases, there was a span of 5 bases. The CDR3 DNA sequence: TGCAGCGTTGAAGAGGTCGACACCGGGGAGCTGTTTTTT. Translated: CSVEEVDTGELFF.

This clonotype was observed at least ten times. The chain carries TRBV30 and TRBJ1-1; 8 bases line up with TRBD1. The CDR3 runs 15 residues. The ends lost 0 bases at V and 5 bases at J; junction bases unmatched: 8. The V gene's germline CDR1 is GTSNPN and CDR2 SVGIG (reference sequence). The CDR3 reads CAWSVTRTGKTEAFF. CDR3 in DNA: TGTGCCTGGAGTGTAACGCGGACAGGGAAGACTGAAGCTTTCTTT.

This clonotype was observed at least ten times. This sequence joins TRBV24-1 and TRBJ1-1; possible D gene TRBD1, 6 bases. The CDR3 spans 14 residues. The germline gives CDR1 KGHDR, CDR2 SFDVKD. Trimming pared 3 bases from V and 1 base from J, leaving 8 bases between. DNA for the CDR3: TGTGCCACCAGTGATACAGGGTCGAACACTGAAGCTTTCTTT. Translating gives CATSDTGSNTEAFF.

As for this clonotype: This may be a read error: a much more frequent sequence differs by one nucleotide. The chain links TRBV24-1 to TRBJ2-1, with D maybe TRBD2 (5 bases). The CDR3 runs to 13 residues. Per germline, CDR1 KGHDR and CDR2 SFDVKD. Written as DNA, the CDR3 is TGTGCCGCCAGTTGGAGCGGATACAATGAGCAGTTCTTC. Its protein is CAASWSGYNEQFF.

This clonotype was recorded a few times. This chain connects TRBV2 to TRBJ2-1; no reliable D call. V lost 4 bases to trimming and J lost 8 bases, with 15 bases between them. This CDR3 is 14 amino acids long. The germline CDR1 and CDR2 sequences are SNHLY and FYNNEI. The DNA of the CDR3 is TGTGCCAGCAGTGGGTTTAATAGGCTAGATGAGCAGTTCTTC. Its translation: CASSGFNRLDEQFF.

This clonotype was seen a handful of times. This rearrangement joins TRBV28 to TRBJ2-1; TRBD2 matches at 10 bases. With V trimmed by 5 bases and J by 9 bases, 13 bases remained unmatched. The CDR3 loop spans 16 amino acids. Germline loops: CDR1 MDHEN, CDR2 SYDVKM. CDR3 protein: CASSDLGLAGASEQFF. Written as DNA, the CDR3 is TGTGCCAGCAGTGATTTGGGGCTAGCGGGAGCCAGTGAGCAGTTCTTC.

The CDR3 here is CASSYRGSHYEQYF. The CDR3, as DNA: TGTGCCAGCAGTTACCGAGGTAGTCACTACGAGCAGTACTTC. This sequence joins TRBV6-5 and TRBJ2-7; D remains ambiguous. V was cut by 2 bases and J by 3 bases, with 11 bases left in between. The CDR3 is made up of 14 amino acids. CDR1 is MNHEY, CDR2 SVGAGI, per germline.

This clonotype has a handful of counts. A far larger clone is a single base away, which makes a read error likely. The chain links TRBV27 to TRBJ2-1; maybe TRBD2 (6 bases). The CDR3 consists of 15 residues. Between the trimmed V and J ends, which lost 3 bases and 0 bases, there was a span of 9 bases. Germline V gene sequence: CDR1 MNHEY, CDR2 SMNVEV (reference sequence). In nucleotides, the CDR3 is TGTGCCAGCAGTTTTACCGGGAGCTCCTACAATGAGCAGTTCTTC. This translates into CASSFTGSSYNEQFF.

This clonotype appeared many times. The chain joins TRBV10-3 to TRBJ2-3; TRBD2 matches 9 bases. The CDR3 loop spans 15 amino acids. Germline V gene lookup returns CDR1 ENHRY and CDR2 SYGVKD. J lost 4 bases, V lost 3 bases, and 5 bases had no gene match. The DNA for the CDR3 is TGTGCCATCAGTGATGGCGGGAGGGTCGCAGATACGCAGTATTTT. Its translation: CAISDGGRVADTQYF.

This rearrangement joins TRBV6-2 or TRBV6-3 to TRBJ2-2, with D possibly being TRBD1 (6 bases). Germline-derived CDR1 and CDR2 are MNHEY and SVGEGT. Trimming stripped 5 bases from V and 3 bases from J, with 10 bases between. This CDR3 region has 14 residues. CDR3 DNA sequence: TGTGCCAGCAGTAGGGCAGGGGACACCGGGGAGCTGTTTTTT. The encoded protein is CASSRAGDTGELFF.

The rearrangement links TRBV24-1 to TRBJ2-1; D is uncertain. CDR1 is KGHDR, CDR2 SFDVKD, per germline. CDR3 length equals 12 residues. V gave up 10 bases and J gave up 8 bases, with 14 bases separating them. The CDR3 DNA follows: TGTGCCACTGCATATCTTGGCCATGAGCAGTTCTTC. Its translation is CATAYLGHEQFF.